This T cell receptor (beta chain) was recorded in a study of Graves' ophthalmopathy and Graves' hyperthyroidism. RNA transcripts provided the template for amplifying TCR beta CDR3 regions. HTBI primers primed a first-round RT-PCR, and a second-round multiplex PCR followed. TCRdb passed the multiplex PCR reads through MiXCR, listing each CDR3 protein once. The table lists over a million distinct CDR3 sequences, 35% to 40% of them singletons. The CDR3 length is 13 residues. The germline gives CDR1 KGHDR, CDR2 SFDVKD. V was shortened by 3 bases and J by 0 bases, with 5 bases between the two germline ends. In this sample, this clonotype turned up many times.

The sequencing input was peripheral blood or thyroid tissue (not recorded which). The sequence was obtained from an adult man with Graves' hyperthyroidism. The chain carries TRBV24-1 and TRBJ2-7; no firm D call. The CDR3 reads CATSDHVSYEQYF. The CDR3, as DNA: TGTGCCACCAGTGATCATGTCTCCTACGAGCAGTACTTC.